The rows below give T cell receptor beta chains drawn from one sample of a study of vaccination effects on CD4 cells after COVID-19. These receptors are not linked to any known antigen. TCRdb's copy holds only in-frame clones and misses some; the assay was immunoSEQ multiplex PCR. Here the sample spans 60,000 to 75,000 clones, 60% to 75% being singletons. The sample was CD4+ T cells from PBMCs cultured with HIV peptides, taken before COVID-19 vaccination. These receptor sequences come from a human donor who had a prior SARS-CoV-2 infection. The CDR3 runs from the conserved cysteine through the conserved F or W. The D gene is left open where the match is weak. Size tells how often a clone was seen (once, few, many) or the class of an expanded clone, and some rows leave it out.

d_gene,abundance,len,j_gene,v_gene,CDR3aa,CDR3nt
TRBD2,.,17,TRBJ2-7,TRBV11-2,CASSLGLAGGTAYEQYF,TGTGCCAGCAGCCTTGGACTAGCGGGGGGTACCGCCTACGAGCAGTACTTC
TRBD1,.,14,TRBJ2-7,TRBV27,CASRRQGDAYEQYF,TGTGCCAGCAGGCGACAGGGGGATGCCTACGAGCAGTACTTC
.,.,13,TRBJ2-5,TRBV3-1/TRBV3-2,CASSLRQDGAQYF,TGTGCCAGCAGCTTACGACAGGACGGGGCCCAGTACTTC
.,.,14,TRBJ1-1,TRBV19,CASSIYPMNTEAFF,TGTGCCAGTAGTATTTATCCGATGAACACTGAAGCTTTCTTT
.,.,13,TRBJ1-2,TRBV30,CASQTLGGFGYTF,TGTGCCTCACAGACACTTGGGGGTTTTGGCTACACCTTC
.,.,13,TRBJ2-2,TRBV11-2,CASSSGITGELFF,TGTGCCAGCAGCTCTGGTATCACCGGGGAGCTGTTTTTT
.,.,16,TRBJ2-7,TRBV6-2/TRBV6-3,CASSYSLRVDSYEQYF,TGTGCCAGCAGTTACTCCTTGAGGGTAGACTCCTACGAGCAGTACTTC
TRBD1,.,17,TRBJ2-3,TRBV14,CAQSSDRGPFCLHTQYF,TGTGCTCAGTCCTCGGACAGGGGACCGTTTTGCCTCCATACGCAGTATTTT
.,.,15,TRBJ1-1,TRBV6-5,CASSYGGAMNTEAFF,TGTGCCAGCAGTTACGGCGGGGCCATGAACACTGAAGCTTTCTTT
.,few,14,TRBJ1-2,TRBV7-2,CASSDRTESTGYTF,TGTGCCAGCAGCGACCGGACAGAGTCTACGGGCTACACCTTC
.,.,15,TRBJ2-2,TRBV6-4,CARSRTDRGTGELFF,TGTGCCCGATCCCGGACAGACCGGGGCACCGGGGAGCTGTTTTTT